Following are 20 T cell receptor beta chains from one sample sequenced in a study of T cell repertoires in cytomegalovirus infection. From the reads, TCRdb called clonotypes with MiXCR, one entry per CDR3 protein. Of approximately 70,000 distinct CDR3 sequences in the sample, around 3.8% were seen once. Sequenced sample: PBMCs. The receptors originated from a human donor in good health (CMV status not recorded). Some clones in this sample may be carry-over from other donors' samples.

This clonotype was seen ten or more times. The chain combines TRBV15 with TRBJ1-5; D uncertain. V was trimmed by 5 bases and J by 1 base, leaving 6 bases between them. Germline CDR1 reads LNHNV; CDR2 reads YYDKDF (reference sequence). The CDR3 contains 13 residues. CDR3 protein: CATSVQSNQPQHF. CDR3 in DNA: TGTGCCACCAGCGTACAGAGCAATCAGCCCCAGCATTTT.

This clonotype was detected ten times or more. This sequence joins TRBV7-2 and TRBJ2-3; 10 bases fit TRBD2. V was clipped by 5 bases and J by 2 bases; unmatched bases: 16. The CDR3 is 19 amino acids. CDR1 and CDR2 (germline): SGHTA, FQGNSA. This CDR3 is CASSQPPVRLAGATDTQYF. The CDR3 DNA follows: TGTGCCAGCAGCCAGCCCCCGGTTCGGCTAGCGGGGGCCACAGATACGCAGTATTTT.

This clonotype was recorded at least ten times. The chain joins TRBV7-2 to TRBJ2-4, with 7 bases that match TRBD2. The germline V gene encodes CDR1 SGHTA and CDR2 FQGNSA. The CDR3 covers 16 residues. V dropped 1 base and J dropped 0; count of bases not matched to a gene: 3. DNA for the CDR3: TGTGCCAGCAGCTTAGAGCGGGGTCTAGCCAAAAACATTCAGTACTTC. This sequence encodes CASSLERGLAKNIQYF.

This clonotype was counted ten times or more. The genes are TRBV19 and TRBJ2-7; TRBD2 matches at 9 bases. There are 15 residues in the CDR3. Trimming cost V 6 bases and J 5 bases; bases outside gene matches: 11. CDR1 is LNHDA, CDR2 SQIVND, per germline (reference sequence). CDR3 sequence: CASSRDLAGFNEQYF. The CDR3 bases are TGTGCCAGTAGCCGAGATCTAGCGGGGTTTAACGAGCAGTACTTC.

The table lists this clonotype with many counts. The V and J genes are TRBV7-2 and TRBJ1-4; a weak D match, TRBD1 (5 bases). The germline V gene encodes CDR1 SGHTA and CDR2 FQGNSA. V lost 3 bases, J lost 4 bases, and 18 bases lay in between. This CDR3 is built from 17 residues. The CDR3 DNA is TGTGCCAGCAGCTTGGGACCCTCCGGAGGGCTTAATGAAAAACTGTTTTTT. This codes for CASSLGPSGGLNEKLFF.

Many counts were recorded for this clonotype. The J gene is TRBJ1-2, the V gene TRBV30; D is possibly TRBD1 (5 bases). The CDR3 contains 14 residues. Trimming cost V 0 bases and J 4 bases, with 12 bases left between them. Germline-derived CDR1 and CDR2 are GTSNPN and SVGIG (reference sequence). CDR3 nucleotide sequence: TGTGCCTGGAGTGTTTGGGGCATTTCCTATGGCTACACCTTC. Its protein is CAWSVWGISYGYTF. The full variable domain, completed using reference TRBV30 and TRBJ1-2, is SQTIHQWPATLVQPVGSPLSLECTVEGTSNPNLYWYRQAAGRGLQLLFYSVGIGQISSEVPQNLSASRPQDRQFILSSKKLLLSDSGFYLCAWSVWGISYGYTFGSGTRLTVV.

The sample holds many counts of this clonotype. For the CDR3, the DNA is TGTGCCAGCAGCTTAGCCGGGACTAGCGGGGGAGATACGCAGTATTTT. It codes for CASSLAGTSGGDTQYF. The chain recombines TRBV7-2 with TRBJ2-3; 14 nucleotides line up with TRBD2. Germline V gives CDR1 SGHTA, CDR2 FQGNSA. The V and J ends lost 0 bases and 5 bases, in that order; junction bases with no gene match: 1. CDR3 length equals 16 residues.

This clonotype was seen many times. The chain employs TRBV6-5 and TRBJ2-5, with a possible D match to TRBD2 (6 bases). The germline CDR1 and CDR2 sequences are MNHEY and SVGAGI. This CDR3 has 14 amino acids. The V end was cut by 2 bases, the J end by 5 bases, with 12 bases between. CDR3 DNA sequence: TGTGCCAGCAGTTACCAACTAGCTGGGGAGACCCAGTACTTC. Protein: CASSYQLAGETQYF.

This clonotype showed up many times. V is TRBV7-4 and J is TRBJ2-3; D may be TRBD1 (5 bases). This CDR3 has 16 amino acids. Germline-derived CDR1 and CDR2 are SGHVT and SQSDAQ. V lost 2 bases to trimming and J lost 3 bases, with 15 bases between them. The CDR3 here is CASSLPRQTATDTQYF. The CDR3, as DNA: TGTGCCAGCAGCTTACCGCGACAGACAGCGACAGATACGCAGTATTTT.

This clonotype was observed many times. CDR3 region: CASSFDGTYYGYTF. CDR3 in DNA: TGTGCCAGCAGCTTCGACGGGACCTACTATGGCTACACCTTC. The chain combines TRBV7-9 with TRBJ1-2; a weak D match, TRBD1 (5 bases). Per the germline V gene, CDR1 is SEHNR and CDR2 is FQNEAQ (reference sequence). The CDR3 loop spans 14 amino acids. V dropped 3 bases and J dropped 3 bases, with 11 bases sitting between them.

This clonotype was seen many times. The chain combines TRBV5-1 with TRBJ2-7, with D uncertain. This CDR3 is 12 amino acids long. V lost 0 bases and J lost 3, with 4 bases in between. Germline V gene lookup returns CDR1 SGHRS and CDR2 YFSETQ. In nucleotides, the CDR3 is TGCGCCAGCAGCTTGGACGACTACGAGCAGTACTTC. Its translation is CASSLDDYEQYF.

At least ten counts were recorded for this clonotype. The chain couples TRBV7-2 to TRBJ1-1, with 7 bases lining up with TRBD1. The CDR3 has 13 amino acids. V was pared by 4 bases and J by 4 bases, with 3 bases of the junction left unmatched. Germline CDR1 reads SGHTA; CDR2 reads FQGNSA. CDR3 loop: CASSSSGGTEAFF. In DNA form, the CDR3 reads TGTGCCAGCAGCTCATCAGGGGGCACTGAAGCTTTCTTT.

The sample holds many counts of this clonotype. V gene TRBV7-9 combines with J gene TRBJ2-5; TRBD1 matches at 9 bases. J gave up 7 bases and V 2 bases, and 5 bases lay outside the gene matches. The CDR3 totals 14 residues. Germline-derived CDR1 and CDR2 are SEHNR and FQNEAQ (reference sequence). CDR3 bases: TGTGCCAGCAGCTTAACGGGACAGGGAGCGACCCAGTACTTC. Protein: CASSLTGQGATQYF. Supplemented by reference TRBV7-9 and TRBJ2-5, the full variable domain reads DTGVSQNPRHKITKRGQNVTFRCDPISEHNRLYWYRQTLGQGPEFLTYFQNEAQLEKSRLLSDRFSAERPKGSFSTLEIQRTEQGDSAMYLCASSLTGQGATQYFGPGTRLLVL.

The chain uses TRBV7-4 and TRBJ2-7, with a tentative D call TRBD2 (6 bases). Germline CDR1 reads SGHVT; CDR2 reads SQSDAQ. V lost 5 bases, J lost 0 bases, and 17 bases lay in between. The CDR3 is made up of 16 amino acids. Here the CDR3 reads CASSHWAGRPSYEQYF. CDR3 bases: TGTGCCAGCAGCCACTGGGCGGGGCGCCCCTCCTACGAGCAGTACTTC.

This clonotype was seen repeatedly, ten times or more. J is TRBJ1-6 and V is TRBV28; D gene ambiguous. The V gene's germline CDR1 is MDHEN and CDR2 SYDVKM. The CDR3 loop spans 14 amino acids. Trimming pared 3 bases from V and 5 bases from J, leaving 8 bases between. CDR3 nucleotides: TGTGCCAGCAGTTTGTGGCAGGATAATTCACCCCTCCACTTT. This codes for CASSLWQDNSPLHF.

This clonotype has a count of ten or more. V usage is TRBV4-3 and J usage is TRBJ2-5; possibly TRBD2 for D (5 bases). Per the germline V gene, CDR1 is LGHNA and CDR2 is YSLEER. Deletions cut 3 bases from V and 5 bases from J, with 10 bases between. The CDR3 runs to 13 residues. The CDR3 loop is CASSQYEGETQYF. The CDR3 coding sequence is TGCGCCAGCAGCCAGTACGAGGGTGAGACCCAGTACTTC.

This clonotype was counted many times. This chain's CDR3 is CATSATRDRGYNEQFF. The CDR3 DNA follows: TGTGCCACCAGTGCCACCCGAGACAGGGGTTACAATGAGCAGTTCTTC. The chain employs TRBV24-1 and TRBJ2-1; TRBD1 matches at 8 bases. CDR1 is KGHDR, CDR2 SFDVKD, per germline. V was clipped by 5 bases and J by 4 bases; unmatched bases: 9. The CDR3 sequence is 16 residues long.

This clonotype was recorded many times. J is TRBJ1-1 and V is TRBV5-5, with a tentative D call TRBD1 (6 bases). Trimming removed 3 bases from V and 2 bases from J, with 11 bases in between. CDR1 and CDR2 (germline): SGHKS, YYEKEE (reference sequence). The CDR3 spans 14 residues. In DNA form, the CDR3 reads TGTGCCAGCAGCTCGGGACAAATAAACACTGAAGCTTTCTTT. It yields the protein CASSSGQINTEAFF.

This clonotype was seen many times. The rearrangement links TRBV7-2 to TRBJ1-5; D is uncertain. V was trimmed by 5 bases and J by 2 bases, leaving 10 bases between them. The CDR3 covers 14 residues. The V gene's germline CDR1 is SGHTA and CDR2 FQGNSA. The CDR3, as DNA: TGTGCCAGCAGCGTTAGCCGTGGCAATCAGCCCCAGCATTTT. Protein: CASSVSRGNQPQHF.

This clonotype has a count of ten or more. The chain joins TRBV4-2 to TRBJ2-5, with D possibly being TRBD2 (6 bases). CDR3 length: 13 residues. Germline V gene lookup returns CDR1 LGHNA and CDR2 YNFKEQ. V dropped 0 bases and J dropped 4 bases, with 6 bases sitting between them. The CDR3 region is CASSQEEGETQYF. In DNA form, the CDR3 reads TGTGCCAGCAGCCAAGAGGAGGGAGAGACCCAGTACTTC.